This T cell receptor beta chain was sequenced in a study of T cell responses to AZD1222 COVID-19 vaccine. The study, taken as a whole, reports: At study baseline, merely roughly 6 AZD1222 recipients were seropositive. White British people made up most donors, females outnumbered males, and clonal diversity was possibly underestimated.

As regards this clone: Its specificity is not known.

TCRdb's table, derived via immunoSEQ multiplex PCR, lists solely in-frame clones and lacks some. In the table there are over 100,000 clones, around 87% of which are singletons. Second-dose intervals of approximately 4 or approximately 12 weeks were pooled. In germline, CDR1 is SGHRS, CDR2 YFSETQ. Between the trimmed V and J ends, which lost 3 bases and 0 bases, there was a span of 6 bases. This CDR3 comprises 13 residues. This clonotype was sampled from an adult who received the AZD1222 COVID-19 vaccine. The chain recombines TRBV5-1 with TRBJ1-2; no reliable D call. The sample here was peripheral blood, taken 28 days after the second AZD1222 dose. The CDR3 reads CASSSFSNYGYTF. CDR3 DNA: TGCGCCAGCAGCTCATTTTCTAACTATGGCTACACCTTC.